This passage covers 2 T cell receptor beta chains from one sample sequenced in a study of blood T cell repertoires in COVID-19. Measured with immunoSEQ multiplex PCR; TCRdb has only the in-frame clones, and not every one. The top ten hold about 3% of the sample, which has around 170,000 clones, approximately 74% seen once. Sequencing was carried out using peripheral blood. The receptors originated from a woman of 80 years or more with acute or convalescent COVID-19.

The chain has TRBV10-3 and TRBJ1-1; D call uncertain. This CDR3 has 14 amino acids. The germline gives CDR1 ENHRY, CDR2 SYGVKD. The V gene lost 5 bases and the J gene lost 2 bases, with 12 bases spanning the gap. CDR3 nucleotides: TGTGCCATCAGTATAAACCCAGGTAACACTGAAGCTTTCTTT. Translating gives CAISINPGNTEAFF.

V gene TRBV27 combines with J gene TRBJ1-4; TRBD1 agrees at 7 bases. The V segment lost 3 bases and the J segment 8 bases; nucleotides outside the gene matches: 6. This CDR3 comprises 14 residues. Germline loops: CDR1 MNHEY, CDR2 SMNVEV (reference sequence). The CDR3 protein is CASSFLDRVEKLFF. The CDR3 DNA follows: TGTGCCAGCAGTTTCTTAGACAGGGTAGAAAAACTGTTTTTT.